These 18 T cell receptor beta chains originate from one sample sequenced in a study of identical twins. TCRdb reprocessed the 5' RACE reads with MiXCR, giving one entry per CDR3 protein. The sample contains approximately 500,000 distinct CDR3 sequences, approximately 25% of which appear only once. The same data also went into a second study, on T cells expressing NK-cell markers.

Sequenced material: CD4+ T cells sorted from blood. All receptors derive from a woman aged 18 to 35 in good health.

The V call is TRBV18, the J call TRBJ2-7, with a possible D match to TRBD1 (6 bases). V shed 6 bases and J shed 5 bases, with 14 bases lying between them. Germline lookup yields CDR1 KGHSH and CDR2 LQKENI. This CDR3 is built from 13 residues. The CDR3 DNA reads as TGTGCCAGCTCCCCTATAAGACAGGACGAGCAGTACTTC. It codes for CASSPIRQDEQYF.

This clonotype has only a few counts. The chain employs TRBV9 and TRBJ2-1, with 13 bases lining up with TRBD2. CDR1 and CDR2 (germline): SGDLS, YYNGEE. V trimming: 0 bases; J trimming: 7 bases; junction bases outside the gene matches: 7. The CDR3 extends over 17 amino acids. The CDR3 protein is CASSVGGGGLAGNEQFF. CDR3 sequence (DNA): TGTGCCAGCAGCGTAGGGGGTGGGGGACTAGCGGGGAATGAGCAGTTCTTC.

The CDR3: CASSYQREGSGEQYF. The DNA for the CDR3 is TGTGCCAGCAGTTATCAGCGGGAGGGATCCGGGGAGCAGTACTTC. The J gene is TRBJ2-7, the V gene TRBV6-5; 10 bases line up with TRBD2. The junction had 9 bases not matched to a gene; V was cut back by 3 bases and J by 7 bases. The CDR3 spans 15 residues. Looked up from germline, CDR1 is MNHEY and CDR2 is SVGAGI.

The chain employs TRBV27 and TRBJ2-7; 7 bases are a match to TRBD2. CDR3 size: 15 residues. Germline assignment: CDR1 MNHEY and CDR2 SMNVEV (reference sequence). V lost 6 bases and J lost 2; bases outside the gene matches: 10. The CDR3: CASRTLASGAYEQYF. CDR3 nucleotides: TGTGCCAGCAGGACGCTGGCGAGCGGGGCCTACGAGCAGTACTTC.

V is TRBV18 and J is TRBJ2-1; D not resolved. CDR3 length: 13 amino acids. Trimming left V 0 bases short and J 4 bases short, with 4 bases between. Germline lookup yields CDR1 KGHSH and CDR2 LQKENI. CDR3 region: CASSPPQYNEQFF. The DNA of the CDR3 is TGTGCCAGCTCACCACCTCAATACAATGAGCAGTTCTTC.

This clonotype appeared a few times. The chain has TRBV7-8 and TRBJ2-4; D is undetermined. There are 15 residues in the CDR3. Trimming left V 5 bases short and J 0 bases short, with 11 bases between. The V gene's germline CDR1 is SGHVS and CDR2 FQNEAQ. CDR3: CASSSSRLAKNIQYF. The CDR3 DNA sequence: TGTGCCAGCAGCAGCAGCAGATTAGCCAAAAACATTCAGTACTTC.

CDR3 sequence: CASSLLSALDEQFF. The CDR3 region has the DNA TGTGCCAGCAGTTTACTTTCGGCCTTGGATGAGCAGTTCTTC. The V call is TRBV6-5, the J call TRBJ2-1; D remains ambiguous. V shed 4 bases and J shed 8 bases, with 15 bases lying between them. The CDR3 totals 14 residues. CDR1 MNHEY and CDR2 SVGAGI come from the germline V gene.

This clonotype appeared a few times. The chain combines TRBV7-3 with TRBJ2-7, with 7 bases fitting TRBD2. From germline, CDR1 is SGHTA and CDR2 FQGTGA. This CDR3 has 14 amino acids. V trimming: 5 bases; J trimming: 3 bases; junction bases outside the gene matches: 7. CDR3 residues: CASSRGGEGYEQYF. CDR3 nucleotide sequence: TGTGCCAGCAGCCGGGGCGGGGAGGGCTACGAGCAGTACTTC.

This clonotype occurred many times. The chain combines TRBV29-1 with TRBJ2-1; possibly TRBD2 for D (6 bases). The V end was cut by 4 bases, the J end by 9 bases, with 22 bases between. This CDR3 comprises 15 residues. CDR1 and CDR2 (germline): SQVTM, ANQGSEA. The DNA of the CDR3 is TGCAGCGTTGCCCCGGACGTCCGGGGAGGAATTGAGCAGTTCTTC. Protein product: CSVAPDVRGGIEQFF.

The chain joins TRBV12-3 or TRBV12-4 to TRBJ2-1; the D gene is possibly TRBD2 (5 bases). Trimming removed 7 bases from V and 6 bases from J, with 13 bases in between. This CDR3 has 13 residues. The CDR3 bases are TGTGCCAGCACCCAGCGAGGAGGCAATGAGCAGTTCTTC. Amino acid sequence: CASTQRGGNEQFF.

This clonotype was seen more than once but under ten times. V gene TRBV20-1 combines with J gene TRBJ2-5; D is perhaps TRBD1 (5 bases). This CDR3 contains 14 residues. Germline lookup yields CDR1 DFQATT and CDR2 SNEGSKA (reference sequence). V was shortened by 7 bases and J by 1 base, with 16 bases between the two germline ends. DNA for the CDR3: TGCAGTGTTGCGAGCAGGGAATTCCAAGAGACCCAGTACTTC. Its translation: CSVASREFQETQYF.

This clonotype turned up a few times. CDR3 in DNA: TGTGCCAGCAGTTCCAGGTTAGCCAAAAACATTCAGTACTTC. Translating gives CASSSRLAKNIQYF. V and J are TRBV6-5 and TRBJ2-4, with unresolved D. Trimming took off 4 bases at V and 0 bases at J, with 7 bases between the two ends. The CDR3 is 14 residues long. Germline CDR1 MNHEY, CDR2 SVGAGI.

This clonotype was recorded a few times. This rearrangement joins TRBV6-5 to TRBJ1-2, with 9 nucleotides matching TRBD1. The ends lost 2 bases at V and 4 bases at J; junction bases unmatched: 2. There are 14 residues in the CDR3. Germline lookup yields CDR1 MNHEY and CDR2 SVGAGI. The CDR3 sequence: CASSYGTGSYGYTF. CDR3 bases: TGTGCCAGCAGTTACGGGACAGGGAGCTATGGCTACACCTTC.

This clonotype turned up a few times. This chain joins TRBV5-1 and TRBJ1-1, with TRBD1 identical over 8 bases. The CDR3 extends over 13 amino acids. Trimming at V came to 7 bases and at J to 1 base, leaving 3 bases not matched to a gene. Germline CDR1 reads SGHRS; CDR2 reads YFSETQ. CDR3 region: CASLGQGNTEAFF. The CDR3 bases are TGCGCCAGCCTAGGACAGGGGAACACTGAAGCTTTCTTT. The variable domain in full, completed from reference TRBV5-1 and TRBJ1-1, reads KAGVTQTPRYLIKTRGQQVTLSCSPISGHRSVSWYQQTPGQGLQFLFEYFSETQRNKGNFPGRFSGRQFSNSRSEMNVSTLELGDSALYLCASLGQGNTEAFFGQGTRLTVV.

This chain connects TRBV7-9 to TRBJ2-1; 7 nucleotides align to TRBD2. V lost 6 bases, J lost 3 bases, and 2 bases stayed unmatched. Per the germline V gene, CDR1 is SEHNR and CDR2 is FQNEAQ (reference sequence). The CDR3 is 13 amino acids. The chain's CDR3 is CASRVAGYNEQFF. DNA of the CDR3: TGTGCCAGCAGAGTAGCGGGCTACAATGAGCAGTTCTTC.

This chain links TRBV11-2 with TRBJ2-2; no definite D call. The CDR3 totals 13 residues. Per the germline V gene, CDR1 is SGHAT and CDR2 is FQNNGV. V lost 4 bases, J lost 3 bases, and 6 bases lay in between. CDR3 in amino acids: CASSYTYTGELFF. The CDR3 bases are TGTGCCAGCAGCTATACATACACCGGGGAGCTGTTTTTT. Complete variable domain (other parts from reference TRBV11-2 and TRBJ2-2): EAGVAQSPRYKIIEKRQSVAFWCNPISGHATLYWYQQILGQGPKLLIQFQNNGVVDDSQLPKDRFSAERLKGVDSTLKIQPAKLEDSAVYLCASSYTYTGELFFGEGSRLTVL.

This chain connects TRBV11-2 to TRBJ1-4, with D hard to call. Germline CDR1 is SGHAT and CDR2 is FQNNGV. The CDR3 spans 15 residues. Trimming stripped 5 bases from V and 7 bases from J, with 17 bases between. The CDR3, as DNA: TGTGCCAGCAGCCGGGCACTCGAGATTTTTGAAAAACTGTTTTTT. Translation: CASSRALEIFEKLFF.

The V call is TRBV9, the J call TRBJ2-1; D call uncertain. Germline CDR1 is SGDLS and CDR2 is YYNGEE. Between the trimmed V and J ends, which lost 0 bases and 14 bases, there was a span of 15 bases. The CDR3 has 13 residues. In DNA, the CDR3 is TGTGCCAGCAGCGTAGATGGCAGTTTGAGAAAGTTCTTC. Protein: CASSVDGSLRKFF.